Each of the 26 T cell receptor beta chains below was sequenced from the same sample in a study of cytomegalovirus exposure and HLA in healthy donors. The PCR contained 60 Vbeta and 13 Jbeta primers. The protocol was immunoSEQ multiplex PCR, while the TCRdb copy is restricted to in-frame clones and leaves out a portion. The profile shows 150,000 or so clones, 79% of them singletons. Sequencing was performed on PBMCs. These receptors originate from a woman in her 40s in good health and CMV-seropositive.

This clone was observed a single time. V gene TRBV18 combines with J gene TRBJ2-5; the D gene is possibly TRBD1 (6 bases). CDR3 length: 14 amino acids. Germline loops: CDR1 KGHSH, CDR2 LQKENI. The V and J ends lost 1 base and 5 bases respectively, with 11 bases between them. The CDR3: CASSPRTGPETQYF. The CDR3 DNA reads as TGTGCCAGCTCACCACGTACAGGGCCCGAGACCCAGTACTTC.

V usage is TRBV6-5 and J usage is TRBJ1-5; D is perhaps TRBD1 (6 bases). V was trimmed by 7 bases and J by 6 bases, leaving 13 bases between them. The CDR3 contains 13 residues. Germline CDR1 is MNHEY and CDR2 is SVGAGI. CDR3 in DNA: TGTGCCAGCAAGGCCAGGGGCGGTCAGCCCCAGCATTTT. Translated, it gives CASKARGGQPQHF.

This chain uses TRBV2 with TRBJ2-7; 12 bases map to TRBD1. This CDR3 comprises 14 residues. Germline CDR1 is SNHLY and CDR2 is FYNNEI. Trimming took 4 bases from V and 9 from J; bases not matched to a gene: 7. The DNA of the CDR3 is TGTGCCAGCAGTGCCGGGACAGGGGGCGCAGGGCAGTACTTC. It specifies CASSAGTGGAGQYF.

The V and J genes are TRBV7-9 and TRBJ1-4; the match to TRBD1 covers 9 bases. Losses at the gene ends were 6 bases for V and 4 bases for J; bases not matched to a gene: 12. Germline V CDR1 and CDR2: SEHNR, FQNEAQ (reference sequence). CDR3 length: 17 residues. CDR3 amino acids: CASRSPQPGQGNEKLFF. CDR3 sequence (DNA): TGTGCCAGCAGGTCCCCGCAGCCGGGACAGGGTAATGAAAAACTGTTTTTT.

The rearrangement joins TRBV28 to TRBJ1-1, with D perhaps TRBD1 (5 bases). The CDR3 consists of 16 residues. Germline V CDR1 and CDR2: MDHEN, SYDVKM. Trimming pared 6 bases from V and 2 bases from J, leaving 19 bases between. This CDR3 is CASSARRRGDNTEAFF. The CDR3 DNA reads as TGTGCCAGCAGCGCCCGTCGTCGGGGGGATAACACTGAAGCTTTCTTT.

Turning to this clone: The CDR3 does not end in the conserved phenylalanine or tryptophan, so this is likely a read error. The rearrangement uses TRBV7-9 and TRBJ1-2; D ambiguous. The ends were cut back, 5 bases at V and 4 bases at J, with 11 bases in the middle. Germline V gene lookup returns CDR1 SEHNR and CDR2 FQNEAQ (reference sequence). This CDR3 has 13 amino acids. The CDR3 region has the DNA TGTGCCAGCAGCCGAGGCGTCATCTATGGCTACACCCTC. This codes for CASSRGVIYGYTL.

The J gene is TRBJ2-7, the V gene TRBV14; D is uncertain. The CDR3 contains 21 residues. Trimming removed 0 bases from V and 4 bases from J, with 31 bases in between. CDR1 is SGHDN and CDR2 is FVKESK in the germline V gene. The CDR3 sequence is CASSQENTNSKLYLHKYEQYF. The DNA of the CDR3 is TGTGCCAGCAGCCAAGAGAATACGAACAGTAAGCTTTACCTACATAAATACGAGCAGTACTTC.

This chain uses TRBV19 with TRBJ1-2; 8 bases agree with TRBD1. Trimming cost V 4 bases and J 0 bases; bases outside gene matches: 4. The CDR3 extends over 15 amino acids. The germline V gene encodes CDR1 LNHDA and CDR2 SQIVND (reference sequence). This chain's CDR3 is CASSTSGQANYGYTF. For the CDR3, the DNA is TGTGCCAGTAGTACCTCGGGACAGGCTAACTATGGCTACACCTTC.

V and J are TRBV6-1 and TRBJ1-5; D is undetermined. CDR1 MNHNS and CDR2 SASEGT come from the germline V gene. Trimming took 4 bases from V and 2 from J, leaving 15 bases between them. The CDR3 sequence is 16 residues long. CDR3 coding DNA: TGTGCCAGCAGTGCCAGGCCTGGGGAGGGCAATCAGCCCCAGCATTTT. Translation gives CASSARPGEGNQPQHF.

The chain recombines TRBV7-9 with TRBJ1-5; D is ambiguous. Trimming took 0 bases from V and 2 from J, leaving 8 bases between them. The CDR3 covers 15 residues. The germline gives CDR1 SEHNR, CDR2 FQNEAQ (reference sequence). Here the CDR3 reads CASSLALAGNQPQHF. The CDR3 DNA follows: TGTGCCAGCAGCTTAGCGCTGGCAGGCAATCAGCCCCAGCATTTT.

The CDR3 DNA follows: TGCGCCAGCAGCCACAGGACAGCGAACACTGAAGCTTTCTTT. Amino acid sequence: CASSHRTANTEAFF. The V gene is TRBV5-1, the J gene TRBJ1-1; a weak D match, TRBD1 (6 bases). V was pared by 4 bases and J by 1 base, with 11 bases between. Germline V gives CDR1 SGHRS, CDR2 YFSETQ. There are 14 residues in the CDR3.

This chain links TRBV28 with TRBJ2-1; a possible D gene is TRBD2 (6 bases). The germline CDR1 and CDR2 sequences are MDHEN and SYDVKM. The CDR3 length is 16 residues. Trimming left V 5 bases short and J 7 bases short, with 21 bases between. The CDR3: CASSPRLVWAGNEQFF. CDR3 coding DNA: TGTGCCAGCAGTCCCCGTCTAGTATGGGCGGGGAATGAGCAGTTCTTC.

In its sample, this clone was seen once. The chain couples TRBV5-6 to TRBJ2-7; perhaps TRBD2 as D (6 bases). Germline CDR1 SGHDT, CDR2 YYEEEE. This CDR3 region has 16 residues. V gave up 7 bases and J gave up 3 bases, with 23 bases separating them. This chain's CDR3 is CASFRIGAPAGYEQYF. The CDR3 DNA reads TGTGCCAGCTTCCGGATTGGGGCCCCAGCGGGCTACGAGCAGTACTTC. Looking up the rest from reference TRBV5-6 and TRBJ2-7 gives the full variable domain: DAGVTQSPTHLIKTRGQQVTLRCSPKSGHDTVSWYQQALGQGPQFIFQYYEEEERQRGNFPDRFSGHQFPNYSSELNVNALLLGDSALYLCASFRIGAPAGYEQYFGPGTRLTVT.

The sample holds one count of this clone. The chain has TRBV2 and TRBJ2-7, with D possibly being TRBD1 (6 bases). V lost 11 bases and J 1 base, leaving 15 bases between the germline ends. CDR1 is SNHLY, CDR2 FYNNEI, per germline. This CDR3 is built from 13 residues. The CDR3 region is CASGALKSYEQYF. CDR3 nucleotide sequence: TGTGCCTCAGGGGCCTTAAAATCCTACGAGCAGTACTTC.

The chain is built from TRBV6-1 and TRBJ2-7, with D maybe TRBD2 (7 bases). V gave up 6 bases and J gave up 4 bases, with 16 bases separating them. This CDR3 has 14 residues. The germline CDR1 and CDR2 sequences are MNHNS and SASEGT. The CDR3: CASRGGGAGYEQYF. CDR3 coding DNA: TGTGCCAGCAGGGGAGGGGGGGCTGGTTACGAGCAGTACTTC.

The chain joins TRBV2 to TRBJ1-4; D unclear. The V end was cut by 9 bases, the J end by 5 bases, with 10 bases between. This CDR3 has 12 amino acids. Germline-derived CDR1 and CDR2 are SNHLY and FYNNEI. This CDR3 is CASRQSNEKLFF. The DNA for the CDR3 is TGTGCCAGTCGACAAAGCAATGAAAAACTGTTTTTT.

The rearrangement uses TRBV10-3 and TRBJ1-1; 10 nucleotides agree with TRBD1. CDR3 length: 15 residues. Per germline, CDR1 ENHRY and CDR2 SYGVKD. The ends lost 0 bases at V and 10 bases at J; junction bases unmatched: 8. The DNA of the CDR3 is TGTGCCATCAGTGAGTCGGGGGGACAGGGGTTTGGAGCTTTCTTT. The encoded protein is CAISESGGQGFGAFF.

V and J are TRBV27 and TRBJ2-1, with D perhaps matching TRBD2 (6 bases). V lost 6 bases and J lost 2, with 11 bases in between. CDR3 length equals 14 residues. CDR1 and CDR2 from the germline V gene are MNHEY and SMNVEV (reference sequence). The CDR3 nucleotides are TGTGCCAGCAGCGGACGGGGGACCTACAATGAGCAGTTCTTC. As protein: CASSGRGTYNEQFF.

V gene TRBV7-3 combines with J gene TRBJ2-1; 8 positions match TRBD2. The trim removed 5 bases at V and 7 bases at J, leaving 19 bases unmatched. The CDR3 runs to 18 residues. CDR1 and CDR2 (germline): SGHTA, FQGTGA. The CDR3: CASSPSDSAGLGGNEQFF. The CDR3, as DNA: TGTGCCAGCAGCCCCTCAGACTCAGCGGGACTAGGTGGAAATGAGCAGTTCTTC.

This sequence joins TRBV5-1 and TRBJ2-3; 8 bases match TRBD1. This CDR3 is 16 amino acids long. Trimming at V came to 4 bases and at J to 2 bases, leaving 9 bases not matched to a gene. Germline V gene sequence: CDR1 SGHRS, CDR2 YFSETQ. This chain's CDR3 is CASSPTDRGDTDTQYF. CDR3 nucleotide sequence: TGCGCCAGCAGCCCTACCGACAGGGGAGACACAGATACGCAGTATTTT.

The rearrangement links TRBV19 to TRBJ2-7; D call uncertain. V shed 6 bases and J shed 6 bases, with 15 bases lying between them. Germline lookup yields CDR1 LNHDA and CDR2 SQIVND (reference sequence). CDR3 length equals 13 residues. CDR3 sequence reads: CASSLPLTGEQYF. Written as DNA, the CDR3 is TGTGCCAGTAGCTTACCTCTGACGGGCGAGCAGTACTTC. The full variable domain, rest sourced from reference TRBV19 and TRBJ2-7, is DGGITQSPKYLFRKEGQNVTLSCEQNLNHDAMYWYRQDPGQGLRLIYYSQIVNDFQKGDIAEGYSVSREKKESFPLTVTSAQKNPTAFYLCASSLPLTGEQYFGPGTRLTVT.

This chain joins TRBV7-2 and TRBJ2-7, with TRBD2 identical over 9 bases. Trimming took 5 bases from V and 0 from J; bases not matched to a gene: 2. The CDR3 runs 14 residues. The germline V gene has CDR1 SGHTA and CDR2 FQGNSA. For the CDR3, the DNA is TGTGCCAGCAGCCGGACTAGCGTCTCCTACGAGCAGTACTTC. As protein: CASSRTSVSYEQYF.

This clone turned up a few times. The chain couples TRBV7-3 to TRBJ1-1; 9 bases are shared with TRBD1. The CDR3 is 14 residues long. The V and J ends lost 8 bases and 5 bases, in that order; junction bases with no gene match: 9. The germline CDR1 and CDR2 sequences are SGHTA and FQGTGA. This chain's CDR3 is CASSRDGQGTEAFF. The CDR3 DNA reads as TGTGCCAGCTCAAGAGACGGACAGGGGACTGAAGCTTTCTTT.

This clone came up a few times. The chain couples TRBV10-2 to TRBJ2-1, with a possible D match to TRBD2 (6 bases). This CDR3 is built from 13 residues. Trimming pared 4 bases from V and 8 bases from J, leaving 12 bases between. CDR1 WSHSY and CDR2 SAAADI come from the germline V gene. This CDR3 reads CASSVAGDYEQFF. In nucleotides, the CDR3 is TGCGCCAGCAGTGTTGCCGGGGACTATGAGCAGTTCTTC.

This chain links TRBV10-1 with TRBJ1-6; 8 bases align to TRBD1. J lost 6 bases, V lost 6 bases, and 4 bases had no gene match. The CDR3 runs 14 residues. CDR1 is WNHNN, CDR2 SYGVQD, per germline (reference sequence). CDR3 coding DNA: TGCGCCAGCAGCTCACAGGGGGTTAATTCACCCCTCCACTTT. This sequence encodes CASSSQGVNSPLHF.

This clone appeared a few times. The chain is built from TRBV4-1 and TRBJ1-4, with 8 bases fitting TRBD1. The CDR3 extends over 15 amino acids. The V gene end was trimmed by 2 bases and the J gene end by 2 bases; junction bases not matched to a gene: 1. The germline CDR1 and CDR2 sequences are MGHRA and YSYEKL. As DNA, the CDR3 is TGCGCCAGCAGCCAAAGACAGGGGACTAATGAAAAACTGTTTTTT. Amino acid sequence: CASSQRQGTNEKLFF.